What follows are 11 T cell receptor beta chains derived from one specimen sequenced in a study of T cell changes during pregnancy in multiple sclerosis. Sequenced by immunoSEQ multiplex PCR; TCRdb stores in-frame clones only, minus some. The table records 45,000 to 60,000 clones, 91% of them present only once. Sequences were derived from peripheral blood, sampled after pregnancy. These TCRs come from a female donor in good health, enrolled as a control in a pregnancy study.

The chain links TRBV7-2 to TRBJ2-1; D uncertain. The CDR3 has 13 residues. V dropped 5 bases and J dropped 0 bases, with 5 bases sitting between them. CDR1 is SGHTA, CDR2 FQGNSA, per germline. CDR3 residues: CASSPVSYNEQFF. In DNA form, the CDR3 reads TGTGCCAGCAGCCCGGTCTCCTACAATGAGCAGTTCTTC. The full variable domain, rest sourced from reference TRBV7-2 and TRBJ2-1, is GAGVSQSPSNKVTEKGKDVELRCDPISGHTALYWYRQSLGQGLEFLIYFQGNSAPDKSGLPSDRFSAERTGGSVSTLTIQRTQQEDSAVYLCASSPVSYNEQFFGPGTRLTVL.

This chain links TRBV27 with TRBJ2-2; 9 bases line up with TRBD2. With 5 bases clipped from V and 6 bases from J, the junction kept 16 bases outside the gene matches. Germline V lookup: CDR1 MNHEY, CDR2 SMNVEV (reference sequence). The CDR3 loop spans 18 amino acids. The CDR3 DNA follows: TGTGCCAGCAGTCCCGGCAGCGGGGGGCCGGGGATTCCCGGGGAGCTGTTTTTT. Amino acid sequence: CASSPGSGGPGIPGELFF.

This sequence joins TRBV28 and TRBJ1-2, with D uncertain. There are 11 residues in the CDR3. Germline V gene data show CDR1 as MDHEN and CDR2 as SYDVKM. V was trimmed by 10 bases and J by 3 bases, leaving 9 bases between them. The CDR3 loop is CATRRDYGYTF. Here the CDR3 DNA reads TGTGCCACCAGACGGGACTATGGCTACACCTTC.

This clone was picked up a small number of times. V and J are TRBV5-6 and TRBJ1-1; the D is unclear. V was pared by 3 bases and J by 7 bases, with 7 bases between. The CDR3 spans 11 residues. Germline CDR1 and CDR2: SGHDT and YYEEEE. The CDR3 loop is CASSSRGEAFF. CDR3 nucleotides: TGTGCCAGCAGCTCCCGGGGTGAAGCTTTCTTT. Using reference TRBV5-6 and TRBJ1-1 for the parts outside the CDR3, the full variable domain is DAGVTQSPTHLIKTRGQQVTLRCSPKSGHDTVSWYQQALGQGPQFIFQYYEEEERQRGNFPDRFSGHQFPNYSSELNVNALLLGDSALYLCASSSRGEAFFGQGTRLTVV.

This chain uses TRBV29-1 with TRBJ1-2, with 8 bases identical to TRBD1. Germline V gives CDR1 SQVTM, CDR2 ANQGSEA. The CDR3 loop spans 13 amino acids. The V and J ends lost 6 bases and 3 bases, in that order; junction bases with no gene match: 6. CDR3 in amino acids: CSVTGGRYYGYTF. The CDR3 bases are TGCAGCGTCACAGGGGGTCGCTACTATGGCTACACCTTC.

This chain uses TRBV5-8 with TRBJ1-2; D uncertain. V dropped 2 bases and J dropped 6 bases, with 8 bases sitting between them. Germline CDR1 SGHTS, CDR2 YDEGEE. CDR3 length equals 12 residues. CDR3 DNA: TGTGCCAGCAGCTTAATAACTGATGGCTACACCTTC. Its protein product is CASSLITDGYTF.

Remarks on this clone: At one boundary the junction diverges from the germline segment, which might be a read error. This rearrangement joins TRBV18 to TRBJ1-2, with 11 bases aligning to TRBD1. The CDR3 is 14 amino acids. From germline, CDR1 is KGHSH and CDR2 LQKENI. CDR3 region: CASSPRTGGENWTF. The CDR3 DNA sequence: TGTGCCAGCTCACCTAGGACAGGGGGCGAGAATTGGACGTTC.

The J gene is TRBJ2-7, the V gene TRBV2, with D perhaps matching TRBD1 (5 bases). The CDR3 contains 14 residues. Germline values: CDR1 SNHLY, CDR2 FYNNEI. V shed 7 bases and J shed 1 base, with 14 bases lying between them. CDR3 DNA: TGTGCCAGCATCAGGGAACAGGCGTCCTACGAGCAGTACTTC. It translates to CASIREQASYEQYF.

This rearrangement joins TRBV14 to TRBJ1-5; TRBD1 might be the D (6 bases). The CDR3 has 14 residues. With 2 bases removed from V and 3 bases from J, the gap between germline ends came to 8 bases. The germline gives CDR1 SGHDN, CDR2 FVKESK. The CDR3 loop is CASSQQGYNQPQHF. Here the CDR3 DNA reads TGTGCCAGCAGCCAACAGGGGTACAATCAGCCCCAGCATTTT.

The genes are TRBV7-9 and TRBJ2-3, with 9 bases aligning to TRBD2. The CDR3 spans 17 residues. Germline V lookup: CDR1 SEHNR, CDR2 FQNEAQ (reference sequence). Unmatched junction bases numbered 12, after V lost 6 bases and J lost 2 bases. The CDR3 sequence is CASSRFLTSGLTDTQYF. In nucleotides, the CDR3 is TGTGCCAGCAGTCGGTTCTTGACTAGCGGACTCACAGATACGCAGTATTTT.

V and J are TRBV28 and TRBJ1-2; D is perhaps TRBD1 (6 bases). The CDR3 extends over 13 amino acids. Germline assignment: CDR1 MDHEN and CDR2 SYDVKM. V dropped 7 bases and J dropped 4 bases, with 13 bases sitting between them. This CDR3 reads CASIAGTPYGYTF. The CDR3 nucleotides are TGTGCCAGCATTGCCGGGACACCCTATGGCTACACCTTC.